The present TCR beta chain was sequenced within a study of T cell responses to AZD1222 COVID-19 vaccine. The method was immunoSEQ multiplex PCR; TCRdb's version includes in-frame clones alone and lacks a portion of them. The sample contains 60,000 to 100,000 clones, around 90% of which appear only once. This CDR3 has 13 amino acids. Trimming took 4 bases from V and 3 from J, leaving 10 bases between them. Germline values: CDR1 SGHTA, CDR2 FQGNSA. The chain employs TRBV7-2 and TRBJ2-7, with unresolved D. The sequencing here drew on peripheral blood, taken on day 0 of AZD1222 vaccination. The receptor's source is an adult in good health. The CDR3 DNA reads TGTGCCAGCAGCTACGACATGAACTACGAGCAGTACTTC. This codes for CASSYDMNYEQYF. Complete variable domain (other parts from reference TRBV7-2 and TRBJ2-7): GAGVSQSPSNKVTEKGKDVELRCDPISGHTALYWYRQSLGQGLEFLIYFQGNSAPDKSGLPSDRFSAERTGGSVSTLTIQRTQQEDSAVYLCASSYDMNYEQYFGPGTRLTVT.